Below, 12 T cell receptor beta chains from the same sample are listed, as sequenced in a study of radiation and T cells in renal cell carcinoma. Documented time point: blood 4 weeks post-SBRT, at nephrectomy. Treatment in this sample: 15 Gy SBRT to primary tumor, nephrectomy 4 weeks later. Here immunoSEQ multiplex PCR was the method, and the copy in TCRdb shows in-frame clones only, minus some. Of roughly 160,000 clones listed, about 87% are singletons. Here the sequenced sample was blood, taken from a patient whose treatment included radiotherapy and nephrectomy. These receptors were obtained from a woman in her fifties or sixties with renal cell carcinoma.

The CDR3 DNA follows: TGTGCCAGCATCCATAGGACTAGCGGGATGTACTATTACAATGAGCAGTTCTTC. Amino acids: CASIHRTSGMYYYNEQFF. V is TRBV5-6 and J is TRBJ2-1; 12 nucleotides line up with TRBD2. The CDR3 is 18 amino acids. Looked up from germline, CDR1 is SGHDT and CDR2 is YYEEEE. Trimming removed 6 bases from V and 4 bases from J; junction bases left unmatched: 14.

This rearrangement joins TRBV30 to TRBJ1-1; D is possibly TRBD1 (6 bases). Trimming removed 3 bases from V and 10 bases from J, with 15 bases in between. Per germline, CDR1 GTSNPN and CDR2 SVGIG (reference sequence). This CDR3 spans 12 amino acids. The CDR3 DNA is TGTGCCTGGAGCTCTACAGGGAAGGTAGCTTTCTTT. The encoded protein is CAWSSTGKVAFF.

The count of this clone is one. The chain employs TRBV7-8 and TRBJ2-7; 7 bases are a match to TRBD2. The CDR3 is 13 residues long. The ends lost 5 bases at V and 6 bases at J; junction bases unmatched: 7. CDR1 is SGHVS, CDR2 FQNEAQ, per germline. CDR3 sequence reads: CASSRTRRGEQYF. The CDR3, as DNA: TGTGCCAGCAGCCGGACTAGGAGGGGCGAGCAGTACTTC. The whole variable domain, filled in from reference TRBV7-8 and TRBJ2-7, reads GAGVSQSPRYKVAKRGQDVALRCDPISGHVSLFWYQQALGQGPEFLTYFQNEAQLDKSGLPSDRFFAERPEGSVSTLKIQRTQQEDSAVYLCASSRTRRGEQYFGPGTRLTVT.

V is TRBV7-3 and J is TRBJ2-1, with D perhaps TRBD1 or TRBD2 (6 bases each). V was pared by 4 bases and J by 3 bases, with 13 bases between. The CDR3 has 15 residues. Germline V gene sequence: CDR1 SGHTA, CDR2 FQGTGA. Here the CDR3 reads CASSWSGGLYNEQFF. CDR3 DNA sequence: TGTGCCAGCAGCTGGAGTGGGGGGCTCTACAATGAGCAGTTCTTC.

The chain links TRBV19 to TRBJ1-5; D unclear. This CDR3 spans 18 amino acids. Between the trimmed V and J ends, which lost 2 bases and 0 bases, there was a span of 17 bases. The germline V gene has CDR1 LNHDA and CDR2 SQIVND (reference sequence). The DNA of the CDR3 is TGTGCCAGTAGTATAAGGCAGGACCACCTCTATAGCAATCAGCCCCAGCATTTT. Translated: CASSIRQDHLYSNQPQHF.

This clone was observed a handful of times. The rearrangement uses TRBV2 and TRBJ1-2, with a tentative D call TRBD1 (6 bases). Germline V gene data show CDR1 as SNHLY and CDR2 as FYNNEI. V was pared by 7 bases and J by 7 bases, with 22 bases between. The CDR3 has 15 amino acids. This chain's CDR3 is CASTRATGFNGGYTF. The CDR3 nucleotides are TGTGCCAGCACAAGAGCCACAGGGTTCAATGGTGGCTACACCTTC. The full variable domain, its missing parts supplied by reference TRBV2 and TRBJ1-2, is EPEVTQTPSHQVTQMGQEVILRCVPISNHLYFYWYRQILGQKVEFLVSFYNNEISEKSEIFDDQFSVERPDGSNFTLKIRSTKLEDSAMYFCASTRATGFNGGYTFGSGTRLTVV.

The chain joins TRBV4-1 to TRBJ2-5; unclear D gene. The CDR3 sequence is 14 residues long. The V gene's germline CDR1 is MGHRA and CDR2 YSYEKL. Trimming removed 1 base from V and 2 bases from J, with 8 bases in between. CDR3 protein: CASSQVVRQETQYF. CDR3 DNA: TGCGCCAGCAGCCAAGTTGTTCGGCAAGAGACCCAGTACTTC.

The chain recombines TRBV7-9 with TRBJ2-1; D ambiguous. This CDR3 is built from 12 residues. Germline CDR1 SEHNR, CDR2 FQNEAQ (reference sequence). Trimming stripped 1 base from V and 9 bases from J, with 7 bases between. CDR3 in DNA: TGTGCCAGCAGCTTAGGAGATGGTGAGCAGTTCTTC. It is translated as CASSLGDGEQFF.

The rearrangement links TRBV5-1 to TRBJ2-1; 9 bases match TRBD1. The V gene's germline CDR1 is SGHRS and CDR2 YFSETQ. The CDR3 totals 15 residues. The V and J ends lost 4 bases and 7 bases, in that order; junction bases with no gene match: 9. Here the CDR3 reads CASSQDRGGVNEQFF. CDR3 DNA sequence: TGCGCCAGCAGCCAAGACAGGGGGGGAGTAAATGAGCAGTTCTTC.

The chain joins TRBV7-2 to TRBJ1-5; no clear D. Germline lookup yields CDR1 SGHTA and CDR2 FQGNSA. Trimming removed 3 bases from V and 0 bases from J, with 12 bases in between. CDR3 length: 16 amino acids. CDR3 bases: TGTGCCAGCAGCTTGGGTGAGCCTTATAGCAATCAGCCCCAGCATTTT. Encoded protein: CASSLGEPYSNQPQHF.

This clone was detected once. The chain joins TRBV19 to TRBJ1-1; D might be TRBD1 (5 bases). Germline V gene sequence: CDR1 LNHDA, CDR2 SQIVND (reference sequence). This CDR3 has 13 residues. V shed 4 bases and J shed 4 bases, with 10 bases lying between them. CDR3 loop: CASSSLRGTEAFF. DNA for the CDR3: TGTGCCAGTAGTAGCTTAAGGGGCACTGAAGCTTTCTTT.

V usage is TRBV9 and J usage is TRBJ1-1; D gene uncertain. CDR1 and CDR2 (germline): SGDLS, YYNGEE. This CDR3 spans 13 amino acids. V was clipped by 5 bases and J by 2 bases, with 10 bases between them. The CDR3: CASSPTTNTEAFF. The CDR3 nucleotides read TGTGCCAGCAGTCCTACCACTAACACTGAAGCTTTCTTT.